The rows below give T cell receptor beta chains drawn from one sample of a study of T cell responses to AZD1222 COVID-19 vaccine. Libraries were prepared by immunoSEQ multiplex PCR; TCRdb keeps only in-frame clonotypes and omits some of them. The table shows 83,000 or so clones, with around 86% occurring only once. This specimen consisted of peripheral blood, obtained on day 0 of AZD1222 vaccination. Source of these receptors: an adult in good health. The CDR3 runs from the conserved cysteine through the conserved F or W. The order of the fields is D gene, J gene, V gene, clone size, CDR3 protein, CDR3 DNA. The D gene is left open where the match is weak. The size field is filled for only some rows; it gives once, few, many or a size class.

>TRBD2|TRBJ2-1|TRBV27|-
CASRGGTMYNEQFF
TGTGCCAGCAGGGGAGGGACTATGTACAATGAGCAGTTCTTC
>-|TRBJ1-3|TRBV20-1|-
CSARPGDTIYF
TGCAGTGCTCGTCCGGGGGACACCATATATTTT
>TRBD1|TRBJ2-7|TRBV3-1/TRBV3-2|-
CASSPAPGTEYEQYF
TGTGCCAGCAGCCCAGCCCCCGGGACAGAGTACGAGCAGTACTTC
>-|TRBJ1-1|TRBV12-5|-
CASGYSNTEAFF
TGTGCTAGTGGTTACAGTAACACTGAAGCTTTCTTT
>TRBD2|TRBJ2-1|TRBV5-1|-
CASRRTSGRATYNEQFF
TGCGCCAGCAGACGGACTAGCGGGAGGGCCACCTACAATGAGCAGTTCTTC
>-|TRBJ2-5|TRBV30|-
CAWSKGRRDMMTQYF
TGTGCCTGGAGTAAGGGGAGACGTGATATGATGACCCAGTACTTC
>TRBD1|TRBJ1-2|TRBV15|-
CATSRGDRGREDGYTF
TGTGCCACCAGCAGGGGAGACAGGGGTCGCGAGGATGGCTACACCTTC
>-|TRBJ2-7|TRBV7-9|-
CASSLDRKGQYF
TGTGCCAGCAGCTTAGATCGAAAAGGGCAGTACTTC
>-|TRBJ2-7|TRBV7-2|-
CASSSPGYPSEQYF
TGTGCCAGCAGCTCCCCAGGCTATCCCTCCGAGCAGTACTTC
>-|TRBJ2-1|TRBV3-1/TRBV3-2|few
CASSQTRSVSDEQFF
TGTGCCAGCAGTCAGACTAGGAGCGTGAGTGATGAGCAGTTCTTC
>-|TRBJ2-1|TRBV5-1|-
CASSLESRVEQFF
TGCGCCAGCAGCTTGGAGTCCCGGGTCGAGCAGTTCTTC
>-|TRBJ1-5|TRBV5-5|-
CASSLATAYSNQPQHF
TGTGCCAGCAGCTTGGCGACAGCTTATAGCAATCAGCCCCAGCATTTT
>-|TRBJ1-6|TRBV18|-
CASSRGVQGHNSPLHF
TGTGCCAGCTCACGTGGGGTCCAGGGGCATAATTCACCCCTCCACTTT
>-|TRBJ2-1|TRBV10-2|few
CAISTGPEQFF
TGCGCCATCTCAACAGGGCCTGAGCAGTTCTTC
>-|TRBJ2-2|TRBV19|-
CASNILNTGELFF
TGTGCCAGCAATATTCTTAACACCGGGGAGCTGTTTTTT
>-|TRBJ2-7|TRBV4-3|-
CASSQVGESEQYF
TGCGCCAGCAGCCAAGTGGGGGAGTCCGAGCAGTACTTC
>TRBD2|TRBJ2-5|TRBV7-6|-
CASSLWGGGEETQYF
TGTGCCAGCAGCTTATGGGGCGGGGGGGAAGAGACCCAGTACTTC
>TRBD2|TRBJ2-1|TRBV7-3|-
CASSLPRTSNEQFF
TGTGCCAGCAGCTTACCCCGGACTAGCAATGAGCAGTTCTTC
>TRBD1|TRBJ2-3|TRBV5-4|-
CASSNTGDWGDTQYF
TGTGCCAGCAGCAATACAGGGGATTGGGGAGATACGCAGTATTTT
>-|TRBJ1-5|TRBV30|few
CAWSVSQGGGNQPQHF
TGTGCCTGGAGTGTATCTCAAGGGGGAGGCAATCAGCCCCAGCATTTT
>-|TRBJ2-3|TRBV11-2|-
CASSNLAGAITDTQYF
TGTGCCAGCAGTAACCTCGCGGGGGCCATAACAGATACGCAGTATTTT
>-|TRBJ1-6|TRBV2|-
CASSELGLRVGNSPLHF
TGTGCCAGCAGTGAACTCGGACTCAGAGTGGGGAATTCACCCCTCCACTTT
>TRBD1|TRBJ1-1|TRBV10-3|-
CAISQGQGNTEAFF
TGTGCCATCAGTCAGGGACAGGGGAACACTGAAGCTTTCTTT
>-|TRBJ2-4|TRBV6-2/TRBV6-3|-
CASSALLTRKNIQYF
TGTGCCAGCAGTGCTCTTCTTACGCGAAAAAACATTCAGTACTTC
>-|TRBJ2-7|TRBV6-5|once
CASSYRAVSYEQYF
TGTGCCAGCAGTTACAGGGCGGTTAGCTACGAGCAGTACTTC
>-|TRBJ2-5|TRBV12-3/TRBV12-4|-
CASSPGDQETQYF
TGTGCCAGCAGTCCGGGAGACCAAGAGACCCAGTACTTC
>TRBD1|TRBJ2-6|TRBV18|-
CASSPTGLSGANVLTF
TGTGCCAGCTCCCCGACAGGGTTATCTGGGGCCAACGTCCTGACTTTC
>-|TRBJ2-6|TRBV12-3/TRBV12-4|few
CASSFYGANVLTF
TGTGCCAGCAGTTTTTACGGGGCCAACGTCCTGACTTTC
>-|TRBJ2-1|TRBV3-1/TRBV3-2|-
CASSREFGTWNEQFF
TGTGCCAGCAGCCGAGAATTCGGGACTTGGAATGAGCAGTTCTTC
>TRBD1|TRBJ2-5|TRBV6-5|-
CASSHQGAGETQYF
TGTGCCAGCAGTCACCAGGGGGCAGGGGAGACCCAGTACTTC
>-|TRBJ1-1|TRBV6-6|-
CASRPEKNTEAFF
TGTGCCAGCAGGCCCGAAAAAAACACTGAAGCTTTCTTT
>-|TRBJ2-6|TRBV2|-
CASIWDSGANVLTF
TGTGCCAGCATCTGGGACTCTGGGGCCAACGTCCTGACTTTC
>-|TRBJ2-7|TRBV10-3|-
CAISGPEIIQGNEQYF
TGTGCCATCAGTGGACCCGAAATTATACAAGGTAACGAGCAGTACTTC
>-|TRBJ1-4|TRBV10-3|-
CAISGGPGEKLFF
TGTGCCATCAGTGGGGGGCCGGGAGAAAAACTGTTTTTT
>-|TRBJ2-1|TRBV15|-
CATSRDLLNEQFF
TGTGCCACCAGCAGAGATCTACTGAATGAGCAGTTCTTC
>-|TRBJ1-3|TRBV30|once
CAWSNGNTIYF
TGTGCCTGGAGCAATGGAAACACCATATATTTT
>-|TRBJ1-2|TRBV10-3|-
CAIRGGSRHGYTF
TGTGCCATCAGAGGAGGGAGCAGGCATGGCTACACCTTC
>-|TRBJ2-2|TRBV5-4|-
CASRPGQPNTGELFF
TGTGCCAGCAGGCCTGGACAGCCGAACACCGGGGAGCTGTTTTTT
>-|TRBJ2-7|TRBV7-6|-
CASSLGRGAEQYF
TGTGCCAGCAGCTTAGGGAGGGGGGCCGAGCAGTACTTC
>TRBD1|TRBJ1-1|TRBV3-1/TRBV3-2|-
CASSQGGTGGEAFF
TGTGCCAGCAGCCAAGGCGGGACAGGGGGTGAAGCTTTCTTT
>TRBD2|TRBJ2-1|TRBV29-1|-
CSVEVPGRGSYNEQFF
TGCAGCGTTGAAGTCCCCGGGAGGGGGTCCTACAATGAGCAGTTCTTC
>-|TRBJ1-1|TRBV5-1|-
CASSFEVNTEAFF
TGCGCCAGCAGCTTCGAGGTTAACACTGAAGCTTTCTTT
>TRBD1|TRBJ1-4|TRBV12-5|-
CASGTGQPNEKLFF
TGTGCTAGTGGTACGGGACAGCCAAATGAAAAACTGTTTTTT
>-|TRBJ2-1|TRBV28|-
CASSLRAVASYNEQFF
TGTGCCAGCAGTTTAAGGGCGGTCGCTTCCTACAATGAGCAGTTCTTC
>TRBD2|TRBJ2-7|TRBV5-1|once
CASSLDGTSLDEQYF
TGCGCCAGCAGCTTGGACGGGACTAGCCTCGACGAGCAGTACTTC
>-|TRBJ2-2|TRBV29-1|-
CSVVGAETGELFF
TGCAGCGTTGTGGGGGCTGAGACCGGGGAGCTGTTTTTT
>-|TRBJ1-5|TRBV4-3|few
CASSRVMGANQPQHF
TGCGCCAGCAGCCGAGTAATGGGGGCCAATCAGCCCCAGCATTTT
>-|TRBJ2-5|TRBV28|-
CASSPAKTGAGETQYF
TGTGCCAGCAGCCCCGCCAAGACAGGAGCGGGAGAGACCCAGTACTTC
>-|TRBJ1-1|TRBV3-1/TRBV3-2|-
CASSFGGGTLEAFF
TGTGCCAGCAGCTTTGGGGGCGGGACCCTTGAAGCTTTCTTT
>-|TRBJ1-2|TRBV30|-
CAWHTGLGGYTF
TGTGCCTGGCATACCGGGCTTGGGGGCTACACCTTC
>TRBD1|TRBJ1-2|TRBV29-1|-
CSALTGTVIRGYTF
TGCAGCGCCTTGACCGGGACAGTCATCCGTGGCTACACCTTC
>-|TRBJ1-2|TRBV28|once
CASSSGSYGYTF
TGTGCCAGCAGCTCGGGGAGTTATGGCTACACCTTC
>TRBD2|TRBJ2-7|TRBV3-1/TRBV3-2|once
CASSQGLAGGAYEQYF
TGTGCCAGCAGCCAGGGACTAGCGGGAGGGGCCTACGAGCAGTACTTC
>-|TRBJ2-3|TRBV6-2/TRBV6-3|-
CASSYSSRAGTDTQYF
TGTGCCAGCAGTTACTCGAGCAGGGCCGGCACAGATACGCAGTATTTT
>-|TRBJ1-6|TRBV7-3|few
CASSLTPTENSPLHF
TGTGCCAGCAGCTTAACGCCGACAGAGAATTCACCCCTCCACTTT